These 18 T cell receptor beta chains originate from one sample sequenced in a study of blood T cells in healthy people across ages. The second PCR ran 7 to 11 cycles with a sample-barcoded 5' primer and J-beta primers. A single record per CDR3 protein comes from TCRdb applying MiXCR to the 5' RACE reads. Of around 970,000 distinct CDR3 sequences listed, roughly 51% are singletons. The sequenced sample consisted of blood. The receptors were gathered from a woman aged 55 to 70 in good health.

At least ten counts were recorded for this clonotype. V usage is TRBV4-1 and J usage is TRBJ1-4; D gene unclear. There are 15 residues in the CDR3. V shed 0 bases and J shed 4 bases, with 9 bases lying between them. Germline CDR1 is MGHRA and CDR2 is YSYEKL. This CDR3 is CASSQDPQFNEKLFF. The CDR3 coding sequence is TGCGCCAGCAGCCAAGATCCACAGTTTAATGAAAAACTGTTTTTT.

This rearrangement joins TRBV28 to TRBJ2-1; the match to TRBD1 covers 8 bases. This CDR3 is 16 amino acids long. The J segment lost 5 bases and the V segment lost 5 bases, leaving 11 bases of the junction unmatched. The germline V gene has CDR1 MDHEN and CDR2 SYDVKM. The CDR3 DNA reads TGTGCCAGCAGTGTATTAACCGGGACAGGCAACAATGAGCAGTTCTTC. This gives the protein CASSVLTGTGNNEQFF.

The chain combines TRBV7-9 with TRBJ1-2; 9 bases agree with TRBD1. CDR1 is SEHNR, CDR2 FQNEAQ, per germline (reference sequence). The CDR3 extends over 16 amino acids. After removal of 5 bases from V and 3 bases from J, the junction contained 10 bases not matched to a gene. The CDR3 coding sequence is TGTGCCAGCAGCGACATCGGACAGGGGCTGGACTATGGCTACACCTTC. Protein: CASSDIGQGLDYGYTF.

V gene TRBV20-1 combines with J gene TRBJ2-3; 15 positions agree with TRBD2. CDR3 length: 17 amino acids. The junction had 13 bases not matched to a gene; V was cut back by 8 bases and J by 4 bases. The germline gives CDR1 DFQATT, CDR2 SNEGSKA (reference sequence). CDR3 in amino acids: CSPNPGLAGGPADTQYF. CDR3 nucleotide sequence: TGCAGTCCCAACCCGGGACTAGCGGGAGGACCGGCAGATACGCAGTATTTT.

This clonotype has a handful of counts. V usage is TRBV12-3 or TRBV12-4 and J usage is TRBJ1-2; D call uncertain. This CDR3 region has 12 residues. V was clipped by 2 bases and J by 8 bases, with 9 bases between them. The CDR3 DNA is TGTGCCAGCAGTTTACAACAGAGCGGCTACACCTTC. It specifies CASSLQQSGYTF.

This chain uses TRBV12-3 or TRBV12-4 with TRBJ1-1; no clear D. With 7 bases removed from V and 1 base from J, the gap between germline ends came to 13 bases. The CDR3 loop spans 14 amino acids. The CDR3 protein is CASILRRQNTEAFF. CDR3 DNA sequence: TGTGCCAGCATCCTGAGAAGACAGAACACTGAAGCTTTCTTT.

DNA for the CDR3: TGCGCCAGCAGCCAAGCGGGGGGGATAGCGGGAGGAAGATGGGATGAGCAGTTCTTC. Amino acid sequence: CASSQAGGIAGGRWDEQFF. The gene calls are TRBV4-1 and TRBJ2-1; 10 bases align to TRBD2. The CDR3 runs to 19 residues. Trimming took 1 base from V and 8 from J; bases not matched to a gene: 17. Germline CDR1 and CDR2: MGHRA and YSYEKL.

The V gene is TRBV15, the J gene TRBJ2-5, with D hard to call. Germline CDR1 is LNHNV and CDR2 is YYDKDF (reference sequence). The V end was cut by 5 bases, the J end by 4 bases, with 14 bases between. The CDR3 has 14 amino acids. In DNA, the CDR3 is TGTGCCACCAGCCTAAGCCAGCTACGAGAGACCCAGTACTTC. Translated, it gives CATSLSQLRETQYF.

This clonotype was picked up many times. The CDR3 DNA follows: TGCGCCAGCAGCCAATCTCTAGCAGGGGCTAACTATGGCTACACCTTC. Translating gives CASSQSLAGANYGYTF. V is TRBV4-1 and J is TRBJ1-2; a possible D gene is TRBD1 (6 bases). V lost 2 bases and J lost 0, with 13 bases in between. Germline values: CDR1 MGHRA, CDR2 YSYEKL. The CDR3 sequence is 16 residues long.

For the CDR3, the DNA is TGTGCCAGCAGCGCTAGCGGGAGGATGTACGAGCAGTACTTC. Its translation: CASSASGRMYEQYF. The V and J genes are TRBV6-2 or TRBV6-3 and TRBJ2-7; 11 bases are shared with TRBD2. V gave up 6 bases and J gave up 4 bases; unmatched junction bases: 5. The germline gives CDR1 MNHEY, CDR2 SVGEGT. This CDR3 comprises 14 residues.

This clonotype was seen a handful of times. The CDR3 DNA sequence: TGCGCCAGCCGAACTAGCGGGAGTTTGTACGAGCAGTACTTC. Encoded protein: CASRTSGSLYEQYF. J is TRBJ2-7 and V is TRBV5-1, with 11 nucleotides matching TRBD2. V shed 7 bases, J shed 4 bases, and the junction held 7 bases outside the gene matches. CDR1 and CDR2 from the germline V gene are SGHRS and YFSETQ. The CDR3 is 14 amino acids.

The table lists this clonotype with a few counts. This chain uses TRBV6-1 with TRBJ1-2, with a weak D call TRBD1 (6 bases). The CDR3 length is 12 residues. Germline CDR1 MNHNS, CDR2 SASEGT. V shed 8 bases and J shed 3 bases, with 10 bases lying between them. CDR3 region: CASWGAYYGYTF. As DNA, the CDR3 is TGTGCCAGCTGGGGGGCCTACTATGGCTACACCTTC.

This clonotype has more than one count but fewer than ten. The genes are TRBV7-2 and TRBJ2-5; D not certain. Per germline, CDR1 SGHTA and CDR2 FQGNSA. The CDR3 is 16 amino acids. Trimming stripped 1 base from V and 5 bases from J, with 17 bases between. CDR3 amino acids: CASSLDIFQVQETQYF. The CDR3 nucleotides read TGTGCCAGCAGCTTAGATATTTTCCAGGTTCAGGAGACCCAGTACTTC. Based on the CDR3 plus reference TRBV7-2 and TRBJ2-5, the full variable domain is GAGVSQSPSNKVTEKGKDVELRCDPISGHTALYWYRQSLGQGLEFLIYFQGNSAPDKSGLPSDRFSAERTGGSVSTLTIQRTQQEDSAVYLCASSLDIFQVQETQYFGPGTRLLVL.

The chain is built from TRBV19 and TRBJ2-4; TRBD2 might be the D (6 bases). V lost 7 bases to trimming and J lost 1 base, with 14 bases between them. Germline V lookup: CDR1 LNHDA, CDR2 SQIVND (reference sequence). CDR3 length: 15 amino acids. CDR3 loop: CASTSGQEAKNIQYF. Written as DNA, the CDR3 is TGTGCCAGTACGAGCGGGCAGGAGGCCAAAAACATTCAGTACTTC.

This clonotype has a handful of counts. The chain has TRBV10-3 and TRBJ2-5; D is possibly TRBD1 (6 bases). This CDR3 region has 13 residues. V was pared by 6 bases and J by 0 bases, with 8 bases between. Germline assignment: CDR1 ENHRY and CDR2 SYGVKD. Written as DNA, the CDR3 is TGTGCCATCAGGGACAGCTACCAAGAGACCCAGTACTTC. Translating gives CAIRDSYQETQYF.

The chain combines TRBV2 with TRBJ2-3, with unresolved D. The CDR3 totals 12 residues. Germline lookup yields CDR1 SNHLY and CDR2 FYNNEI. V lost 9 bases and J lost 8, with 15 bases in between. The CDR3 region has the DNA TGTGCCAGTCCCTCGCTAGTCGGTACGCAGTATTTT. Encoded protein: CASPSLVGTQYF.

This chain links TRBV11-2 with TRBJ2-3; D ambiguous. Germline assignment: CDR1 SGHAT and CDR2 FQNNGV. There are 16 residues in the CDR3. The V gene lost 8 bases and the J gene lost 1 base, with 19 bases spanning the gap. As DNA, the CDR3 is TGTGCCAGCCTGGCCATGTCATTTGCTCGCACAGATACGCAGTATTTT. Its translation: CASLAMSFARTDTQYF.

The chain recombines TRBV12-3 or TRBV12-4 with TRBJ1-2, with D maybe TRBD1 (5 bases). The CDR3 extends over 12 amino acids. V was trimmed by 8 bases and J by 4 bases, leaving 11 bases between them. In DNA, the CDR3 is TGTGCCAGCTCCAGGGAAGCCTATGGCTACACCTTC. Its protein is CASSREAYGYTF.